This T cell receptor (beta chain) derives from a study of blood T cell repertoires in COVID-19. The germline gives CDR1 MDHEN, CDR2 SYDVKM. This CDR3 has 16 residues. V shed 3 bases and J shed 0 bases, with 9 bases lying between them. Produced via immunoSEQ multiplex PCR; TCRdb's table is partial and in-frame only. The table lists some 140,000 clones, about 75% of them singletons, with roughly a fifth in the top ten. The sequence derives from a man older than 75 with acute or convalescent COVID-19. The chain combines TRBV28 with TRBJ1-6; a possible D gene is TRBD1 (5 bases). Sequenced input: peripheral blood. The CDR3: CASSFGGNSYNSPLHF. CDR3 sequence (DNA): TGTGCCAGCAGTTTCGGGGGGAACTCCTATAATTCACCCCTCCACTTT. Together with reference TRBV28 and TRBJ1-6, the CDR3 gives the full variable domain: DVKVTQSSRYLVKRTGEKVFLECVQDMDHENMFWYRQDPGLGLRLIYFSYDVKMKEKGDIPEGYSVSREKKERFSLILESASTNQTSMYLCASSFGGNSYNSPLHFGNGTRLTVT.